The rows below give T cell receptor beta chains drawn from one sample of a study of T cell clonotyping in hematopoietic cell transplantation. Profiling relied on immunoSEQ multiplex PCR, and the TCRdb table lists in-frame clones only, not all of them. The sample gives some 40,000 clones, nearly 97% of which show up once; around 1% is in the top ten. The sample taken for sequencing was peripheral blood mononuclear cells. These TCRs come from a man aged 25-40 years in good health. Some clones in this sample may be carry-over from other donors' samples. CDR3s include the opening cysteine and the closing phenylalanine or tryptophan. Fields, in order: CDR3 length, clone size, D gene, J gene, V gene, CDR3 DNA, CDR3 protein. A D gene is named only where the DNA matches it firmly. The size entry is marked missing in some rows and otherwise reads once, few, many or a size class.

16 - - TRBJ1-1 TRBV4-3 TGCGCCAGCAGCCTTTTCCCGGGAGGGATGAACACTGAAGCTTTCTTT CASSLFPGGMNTEAFF
16 - TRBD1 TRBJ1-1 TRBV7-9 TGTGCCAGCAGCTTAGGTCGGACAGGGGTGAACACTGAAGCTTTCTTT CASSLGRTGVNTEAFF
13 - TRBD1 TRBJ1-1 TRBV28 TGTGCCAGCAGTGTACAGGGGTGGACTGAAGCTTTCTTT CASSVQGWTEAFF
15 - - TRBJ1-3 TRBV30 TGTGCCTGGAGTGTACTGGGGGCGCGAGGAAACACCATATATTTT CAWSVLGARGNTIYF
14 - TRBD2 TRBJ2-3 TRBV10-3 TGTGCCATCGGAGAGCGGGGTAGCACAGATACGCAGTATTTT CAIGERGSTDTQYF
15 - TRBD1 TRBJ1-1 TRBV7-2 TGTGCCAGCAGCCCTCGACAGGGAGTGAACACTGAAGCTTTCTTT CASSPRQGVNTEAFF
14 - - TRBJ1-2 TRBV6-5 TGTGCCAGCAGTTATGGGGGCGCGGGCTATGGCTACACCTTC CASSYGGAGYGYTF
15 - - TRBJ1-2 TRBV18 TGTGCCAGCTCACCCGAAACAGGGACTTTCTATGGCTACACCTTC CASSPETGTFYGYTF
13 - - TRBJ1-1 TRBV6-1 TGTGCCAGCAGTGCCGACTACAACACTGAAGCTTTCTTT CASSADYNTEAFF
11 - - TRBJ1-1 TRBV11-2 TGTGCCAGCAGCTTAGCAGCTCCGGCTTTCTTT CASSLAAPAFF
16 - TRBD2 TRBJ2-1 TRBV4-1 TGCGCCAGCAGCCCCTCTCCCGGGACTAGCGGTGGGGAGCAGTTCTTC CASSPSPGTSGGEQFF
19 once TRBD1 TRBJ1-3 TRBV5-6 TGTGCCAGCAGCTTGGGAGGGACAGGGGCCCTACTGGTTGGAAACACCATATATTTT CASSLGGTGALLVGNTIYF
15 - - TRBJ2-2 TRBV7-7 TGTGCCAGCAGCCTGACAGCAGAAATTACCGGGGAGCTGTTTTTT CASSLTAEITGELFF
18 - TRBD1 TRBJ2-3 TRBV6-1 TGTGCCAGCAGTGAGCTTCTGGACAGGCTTACCGAAGTAGATACGCAGTATTTT CASSELLDRLTEVDTQYF
17 - - TRBJ1-5 TRBV5-1 TGCGCCAGCAGCCTCGGACCGACCCAAGGGGGCAATCAGCCCCAGCATTTT CASSLGPTQGGNQPQHF
15 - TRBD1 TRBJ1-4 TRBV5-4 TGTGCCAGCAGCTCCGGACAGGGAGCTAATGAAAAACTGTTTTTT CASSSGQGANEKLFF
16 - TRBD1 TRBJ2-7 TRBV7-9 TGTGCCAGCAGCTTAGCAACGGGACAGGGGTTATACGAGCAGTACTTC CASSLATGQGLYEQYF
15 - TRBD1 TRBJ2-7 TRBV4-2 TGTGCCAGCAGCCTCGAAACAGGGGGATTCTACGAGCAGTACTTC CASSLETGGFYEQYF
14 - TRBD1 TRBJ2-3 TRBV6-5 TGTGCCAGCGGGTACAGGGGGTCGGAAGATACGCAGTATTTT CASGYRGSEDTQYF
16 - - TRBJ1-4 TRBV4-3 TGCGCCAGCAGCCAAGATCGCCAGAGAAGTAATGAAAAACTGTTTTTT CASSQDRQRSNEKLFF
16 once - TRBJ1-5 TRBV19 TGTGCCAGTAGTTGGGACCAGGGTGAGGGCAATCAGCCCCAGCATTTT CASSWDQGEGNQPQHF
11 - - TRBJ1-2 TRBV25-1 TGTGCCAGCAGTGAGGGGGGTGGCTACACCTTC CASSEGGGYTF
13 - - TRBJ1-2 TRBV10-2 TGCGCCAGCACCATGACAGGCCCATATGGCTACACCTTC CASTMTGPYGYTF
18 - TRBD2 TRBJ2-2 TRBV9 TGTGCCAGCAGCGGCGCTAGCGGGAGGAGGGGGAACACCGGGGAGCTGTTTTTT CASSGASGRRGNTGELFF
15 - - TRBJ2-3 TRBV9 TGTGCCAGCAGCGTAGGCGGAGCTAGCACAGATACGCAGTATTTT CASSVGGASTDTQYF
14 - - TRBJ2-1 TRBV30 TGTGCCTGGAGTATAAGCCGGGGCTACAATGAGCAGTTCTTC CAWSISRGYNEQFF
14 - - TRBJ2-7 TRBV29-1 TGCAGCGCCAGCGTGGGGGCGAGCTCCTACGAGCAGTACTTC CSASVGASSYEQYF
13 - - TRBJ1-1 TRBV30 TGTGCCTGGAGTGTACCGGGCCTCACTGAAGCTTTCTTT CAWSVPGLTEAFF